A selection of T cell receptor beta chains follows, all from one sample in a study of hypomethylating agent response in myelodysplastic syndrome. The assay was immunoSEQ multiplex PCR, and TCRdb's table has in-frame clones only and misses some. This repertoire shows over 6,000 clones, roughly 79% found once; its top ten account for just under 10%. This specimen consisted of bone marrow, obtained before or after starting hypomethylating agent treatment for myelodysplastic syndrome (not recorded which). The receptors were sampled from a human donor with myelodysplastic syndrome. Each CDR3 is given with its conserved first and last residue. A D gene is named only where the DNA matches it firmly. Only part of the rows carry a size: once, few, many, or a class if the clone is expanded.

J gene	clone size	V gene	D gene	CDR3 protein	CDR3 DNA
TRBJ2-1	-	TRBV11-3	TRBD1	CASSLLGQGANNEQFF	TGTGCCAGCAGCTTATTGGGACAGGGGGCGAACAATGAGCAGTTCTTC
TRBJ1-5	-	TRBV7-3	TRBD1	CASRNGQGIVSNQPQHF	TGTGCCAGCAGAAATGGACAGGGAATCGTAAGCAATCAGCCCCAGCATTTT
TRBJ1-1	-	TRBV2	-	CASSKGENTEAFF	TGTGCCAGCAGTAAGGGGGAGAACACTGAAGCTTTCTTT
TRBJ2-5	-	TRBV4-2	TRBD2	CASSPAVAGGPWEQYF	TGTGCCAGCAGCCCGGCGGTAGCGGGAGGGCCCTGGGAGCAGTACTTC
TRBJ1-5	-	TRBV27	-	CATRALMSGGNQPQHF	TGTGCCACCAGGGCTTTAATGTCAGGGGGCAATCAGCCCCAGCATTTT
TRBJ2-5	-	TRBV10-3	-	CAISQRQQETQYF	TGTGCCATCTCCCAGCGTCAACAAGAGACCCAGTACTTC
TRBJ1-3	-	TRBV6-1	TRBD1	CASRTGDNSGNTIYF	TGTGCCAGCAGGACAGGGGATAACTCTGGAAACACCATATATTTT
TRBJ1-4	-	TRBV30	-	CAWSRSGSALFF	TGTGCCTGGAGTCGATCGGGTTCGGCACTGTTTTTT
TRBJ1-1	-	TRBV28	-	CASSPSWAGIEAFF	TGTGCCAGCAGTCCTTCCTGGGCAGGTATCGAAGCTTTCTTT
TRBJ2-1	-	TRBV11-2	-	CASSSQVNNEQFF	TGTGCCAGCAGCTCACAGGTAAACAATGAGCAGTTCTTC
TRBJ2-3	-	TRBV9	TRBD2	CASSLSEGLAGLITDTQYF	TGTGCCAGCAGCCTCAGCGAGGGACTAGCGGGCCTTATCACAGATACGCAGTATTTT
TRBJ1-2	-	TRBV6-6	TRBD1	CASSSGQANYGYTF	TGTGCCAGCAGTTCGGGACAGGCAAACTATGGCTACACCTTC
TRBJ2-1	-	TRBV10-1	TRBD2	CASSRSGGENEQFF	TGCGCCAGCAGCCGTAGCGGGGGGGAAAATGAGCAGTTCTTC
TRBJ1-3	few	TRBV19	-	CASSMMGNGNTIYF	TGTGCCAGTAGTATGATGGGGAATGGAAACACCATATATTTT
TRBJ1-1	-	TRBV5-5	-	CASSLLQLMNTEAFF	TGTGCCAGCAGCTTACTACAGCTCATGAACACTGAAGCTTTCTTT
TRBJ2-5	-	TRBV5-6	-	CASSLALGEGKETQYF	TGTGCCAGCAGCTTGGCGTTGGGAGAGGGCAAAGAGACCCAGTACTTC
TRBJ1-1	-	TRBV30	-	CAWSDGGNTEAFF	TGTGCCTGGAGTGATGGGGGTAACACTGAAGCTTTCTTT
TRBJ2-1	-	TRBV9	TRBD2	CASSVAPAGGPYEQFF	TGTGCCAGCAGCGTAGCTCCGGCGGGAGGGCCTTATGAGCAGTTCTTC
TRBJ1-1	-	TRBV18	-	CASSPTVNTEAFF	TGTGCCAGCTCACCGACAGTTAACACTGAAGCTTTCTTT
TRBJ2-5	-	TRBV29-1	-	CSVEYNGGAGETQYF	TGCAGCGTTGAATACAACGGGGGCGCGGGGGAGACCCAGTACTTC
TRBJ2-5	-	TRBV25-1	-	CASSEGTQYF	TGTGCCAGCAGTGAGGGTACCCAGTACTTC
TRBJ2-1	-	TRBV6-1	-	CASSGNSGFQFF	TGTGCCAGCAGTGGAAATTCGGGATTTCAGTTCTTC
TRBJ1-5	-	TRBV28	-	CASSFQGTVQPQHF	TGTGCCAGCAGTTTTCAGGGGACGGTGCAGCCCCAGCATTTT
TRBJ1-1	large	TRBV15	-	CATSLRRSANTEAFF	TGTGCCACCAGCTTGCGACGGTCGGCGAACACTGAAGCTTTCTTT
TRBJ1-1	-	TRBV27	-	CASSSRDSSRVNTEAFF	TGTGCCAGCAGTAGCCGGGACTCAAGCCGCGTGAACACTGAAGCTTTCTTT
TRBJ2-1	-	TRBV5-6	TRBD2	CASSLGLAGVLYNEQFF	TGTGCCAGCAGCTTGGGACTAGCGGGAGTTTTATACAATGAGCAGTTCTTC
TRBJ1-1	-	TRBV5-1	-	CASSLMTGLNTEAFF	TGCGCCAGCAGCCTAATGACAGGCCTCAACACTGAAGCTTTCTTT
TRBJ1-1	-	TRBV18	-	CASSLRSGGPNTEAFF	TGTGCCAGCTCACTAAGGAGCGGCGGCCCCAACACTGAAGCTTTCTTT
TRBJ1-2	few	TRBV19	TRBD1	CASSTRQGGYGYTF	TGTGCCAGTAGTACTCGACAGGGAGGCTATGGCTACACCTTC
TRBJ2-3	-	TRBV5-1	-	CASKTGGTDTQYF	TGCGCCAGCAAAACGGGCGGCACAGATACGCAGTATTTT
TRBJ1-4	-	TRBV5-1	TRBD1	CASSPTGPQGDEKLFF	TGCGCCAGCAGCCCCACCGGGCCCCAGGGGGATGAAAAACTGTTTTTT
TRBJ1-5	-	TRBV5-1	-	CASSLDGSYSNQPQHF	TGCGCCAGCAGCTTGGATGGGTCATATAGCAATCAGCCCCAGCATTTT
TRBJ2-7	few	TRBV19	-	CASSMGPLSEQYF	TGTGCCAGTAGTATGGGACCTCTCAGCGAGCAGTACTTC
TRBJ1-4	-	TRBV28	-	CASSLSGGNEKLFF	TGTGCCAGCAGTTTATCTGGGGGTAATGAAAAACTGTTTTTT
TRBJ1-4	-	TRBV25-1	-	CASSDFGEKLFF	TGTGCCAGCAGTGACTTTGGTGAAAAACTGTTTTTT
TRBJ1-2	few	TRBV11-2	-	CASSHGASHGYTF	TGTGCCAGCAGCCACGGGGCAAGCCATGGCTACACCTTC
TRBJ1-1	-	TRBV14	-	CASSRLSVTGRAFF	TGTGCCAGCAGCCGGCTGTCCGTAACGGGACGTGCCTTCTTT
TRBJ1-1	-	TRBV5-1	-	CASSLGDLGTEAFF	TGCGCCAGCAGCTTGGGCGATCTCGGAACTGAAGCTTTCTTT
TRBJ1-5	-	TRBV6-1	-	CASSGTQRYSNQPQHF	TGTGCCAGCAGTGGGACACAGCGATATAGCAATCAGCCCCAGCATTTT
TRBJ1-1	once	TRBV5-4	TRBD1	CASSRIGQGNTEAFF	TGTGCCAGCAGCAGAATCGGACAGGGAAACACTGAAGCTTTCTTT
TRBJ2-1	-	TRBV4-2	TRBD1	CASSQDPTGAIGEQFF	TGTGCCAGCAGCCAAGACCCGACAGGGGCGATAGGTGAGCAGTTCTTC
TRBJ2-1	-	TRBV10-3	TRBD2	CAITRTSGNEQFF	TGTGCCATCACCCGGACTAGCGGGAATGAGCAGTTCTTC
TRBJ2-3	-	TRBV5-5	TRBD1	CASSLFITGELNTQYF	TGTGCCAGCAGCTTGTTTATTACAGGGGAGCTAAATACGCAGTATTTT
TRBJ2-5	few	TRBV5-8	TRBD1	CASSPSSPGQGGTQYF	TGTGCCAGCAGCCCGTCGAGCCCCGGACAGGGTGGGACCCAGTACTTC
TRBJ2-1	-	TRBV19	-	CASSILGQINEQFF	TGTGCCAGTAGTATCCTCGGGCAGATAAATGAGCAGTTCTTC
TRBJ1-2	-	TRBV7-2	-	CASSYQGNYGYTF	TGTGCCAGCAGCTACCAGGGGAACTATGGCTACACCTTC
TRBJ1-4	-	TRBV5-6	-	CASSRGRTNEKLFF	TGTGCCAGCAGCCGGGGGCGCACGAATGAAAAACTGTTTTTT
TRBJ2-3	-	TRBV7-2	-	CASSLRSGPQETQYF	TGTGCCAGCAGCTTAAGGTCGGGGCCCCAGGAAACGCAGTATTTT
TRBJ2-1	-	TRBV19	TRBD2	CASSGTSGLYNEQFF	TGTGCCAGTTCCGGGACTAGCGGACTCTACAATGAGCAGTTCTTC
TRBJ1-2	-	TRBV7-9	TRBD1	CASSLSGTGPSINGYTF	TGTGCCAGCAGCTTATCCGGGACAGGTCCCTCAATAAATGGCTACACCTTC
TRBJ2-2	few	TRBV30	-	CAWSVSGWGTGELFF	TGTGCCTGGAGTGTATCAGGGTGGGGCACCGGGGAGCTGTTTTTT
TRBJ2-2	-	TRBV19	TRBD2	CASSMGRAGGPRTGELFF	TGTGCCAGTAGTATGGGGAGAGCGGGAGGGCCGCGAACCGGGGAGCTGTTTTTT
TRBJ1-4	-	TRBV4-1	-	CASSPRWGATNEKLFF	TGCGCCAGCAGCCCCAGATGGGGTGCAACTAATGAAAAACTGTTTTTT